This TCR beta chain was captured in a study of blood T cell repertoires in COVID-19. Trimming removed 5 bases from V and 0 bases from J; junction bases left unmatched: 3. The CDR3 is 14 residues long. Germline V gene lookup returns CDR1 SEHNR and CDR2 FQNEAQ (reference sequence). Some clones are missing from TCRdb's copy, which holds only in-frame ones; the method was immunoSEQ multiplex PCR. The sample lists approximately 40,000 clones, roughly 81% occurring once. The receptor was derived from a human donor in a cohort sampled during active COVID-19. This chain connects TRBV7-9 to TRBJ2-5; 7 nucleotides align to TRBD1. Material for sequencing was peripheral blood. The CDR3 DNA reads as TGTGCCAGCAGCCCGACAGGGAACCAAGAGACCCAGTACTTC. This translates into CASSPTGNQETQYF.